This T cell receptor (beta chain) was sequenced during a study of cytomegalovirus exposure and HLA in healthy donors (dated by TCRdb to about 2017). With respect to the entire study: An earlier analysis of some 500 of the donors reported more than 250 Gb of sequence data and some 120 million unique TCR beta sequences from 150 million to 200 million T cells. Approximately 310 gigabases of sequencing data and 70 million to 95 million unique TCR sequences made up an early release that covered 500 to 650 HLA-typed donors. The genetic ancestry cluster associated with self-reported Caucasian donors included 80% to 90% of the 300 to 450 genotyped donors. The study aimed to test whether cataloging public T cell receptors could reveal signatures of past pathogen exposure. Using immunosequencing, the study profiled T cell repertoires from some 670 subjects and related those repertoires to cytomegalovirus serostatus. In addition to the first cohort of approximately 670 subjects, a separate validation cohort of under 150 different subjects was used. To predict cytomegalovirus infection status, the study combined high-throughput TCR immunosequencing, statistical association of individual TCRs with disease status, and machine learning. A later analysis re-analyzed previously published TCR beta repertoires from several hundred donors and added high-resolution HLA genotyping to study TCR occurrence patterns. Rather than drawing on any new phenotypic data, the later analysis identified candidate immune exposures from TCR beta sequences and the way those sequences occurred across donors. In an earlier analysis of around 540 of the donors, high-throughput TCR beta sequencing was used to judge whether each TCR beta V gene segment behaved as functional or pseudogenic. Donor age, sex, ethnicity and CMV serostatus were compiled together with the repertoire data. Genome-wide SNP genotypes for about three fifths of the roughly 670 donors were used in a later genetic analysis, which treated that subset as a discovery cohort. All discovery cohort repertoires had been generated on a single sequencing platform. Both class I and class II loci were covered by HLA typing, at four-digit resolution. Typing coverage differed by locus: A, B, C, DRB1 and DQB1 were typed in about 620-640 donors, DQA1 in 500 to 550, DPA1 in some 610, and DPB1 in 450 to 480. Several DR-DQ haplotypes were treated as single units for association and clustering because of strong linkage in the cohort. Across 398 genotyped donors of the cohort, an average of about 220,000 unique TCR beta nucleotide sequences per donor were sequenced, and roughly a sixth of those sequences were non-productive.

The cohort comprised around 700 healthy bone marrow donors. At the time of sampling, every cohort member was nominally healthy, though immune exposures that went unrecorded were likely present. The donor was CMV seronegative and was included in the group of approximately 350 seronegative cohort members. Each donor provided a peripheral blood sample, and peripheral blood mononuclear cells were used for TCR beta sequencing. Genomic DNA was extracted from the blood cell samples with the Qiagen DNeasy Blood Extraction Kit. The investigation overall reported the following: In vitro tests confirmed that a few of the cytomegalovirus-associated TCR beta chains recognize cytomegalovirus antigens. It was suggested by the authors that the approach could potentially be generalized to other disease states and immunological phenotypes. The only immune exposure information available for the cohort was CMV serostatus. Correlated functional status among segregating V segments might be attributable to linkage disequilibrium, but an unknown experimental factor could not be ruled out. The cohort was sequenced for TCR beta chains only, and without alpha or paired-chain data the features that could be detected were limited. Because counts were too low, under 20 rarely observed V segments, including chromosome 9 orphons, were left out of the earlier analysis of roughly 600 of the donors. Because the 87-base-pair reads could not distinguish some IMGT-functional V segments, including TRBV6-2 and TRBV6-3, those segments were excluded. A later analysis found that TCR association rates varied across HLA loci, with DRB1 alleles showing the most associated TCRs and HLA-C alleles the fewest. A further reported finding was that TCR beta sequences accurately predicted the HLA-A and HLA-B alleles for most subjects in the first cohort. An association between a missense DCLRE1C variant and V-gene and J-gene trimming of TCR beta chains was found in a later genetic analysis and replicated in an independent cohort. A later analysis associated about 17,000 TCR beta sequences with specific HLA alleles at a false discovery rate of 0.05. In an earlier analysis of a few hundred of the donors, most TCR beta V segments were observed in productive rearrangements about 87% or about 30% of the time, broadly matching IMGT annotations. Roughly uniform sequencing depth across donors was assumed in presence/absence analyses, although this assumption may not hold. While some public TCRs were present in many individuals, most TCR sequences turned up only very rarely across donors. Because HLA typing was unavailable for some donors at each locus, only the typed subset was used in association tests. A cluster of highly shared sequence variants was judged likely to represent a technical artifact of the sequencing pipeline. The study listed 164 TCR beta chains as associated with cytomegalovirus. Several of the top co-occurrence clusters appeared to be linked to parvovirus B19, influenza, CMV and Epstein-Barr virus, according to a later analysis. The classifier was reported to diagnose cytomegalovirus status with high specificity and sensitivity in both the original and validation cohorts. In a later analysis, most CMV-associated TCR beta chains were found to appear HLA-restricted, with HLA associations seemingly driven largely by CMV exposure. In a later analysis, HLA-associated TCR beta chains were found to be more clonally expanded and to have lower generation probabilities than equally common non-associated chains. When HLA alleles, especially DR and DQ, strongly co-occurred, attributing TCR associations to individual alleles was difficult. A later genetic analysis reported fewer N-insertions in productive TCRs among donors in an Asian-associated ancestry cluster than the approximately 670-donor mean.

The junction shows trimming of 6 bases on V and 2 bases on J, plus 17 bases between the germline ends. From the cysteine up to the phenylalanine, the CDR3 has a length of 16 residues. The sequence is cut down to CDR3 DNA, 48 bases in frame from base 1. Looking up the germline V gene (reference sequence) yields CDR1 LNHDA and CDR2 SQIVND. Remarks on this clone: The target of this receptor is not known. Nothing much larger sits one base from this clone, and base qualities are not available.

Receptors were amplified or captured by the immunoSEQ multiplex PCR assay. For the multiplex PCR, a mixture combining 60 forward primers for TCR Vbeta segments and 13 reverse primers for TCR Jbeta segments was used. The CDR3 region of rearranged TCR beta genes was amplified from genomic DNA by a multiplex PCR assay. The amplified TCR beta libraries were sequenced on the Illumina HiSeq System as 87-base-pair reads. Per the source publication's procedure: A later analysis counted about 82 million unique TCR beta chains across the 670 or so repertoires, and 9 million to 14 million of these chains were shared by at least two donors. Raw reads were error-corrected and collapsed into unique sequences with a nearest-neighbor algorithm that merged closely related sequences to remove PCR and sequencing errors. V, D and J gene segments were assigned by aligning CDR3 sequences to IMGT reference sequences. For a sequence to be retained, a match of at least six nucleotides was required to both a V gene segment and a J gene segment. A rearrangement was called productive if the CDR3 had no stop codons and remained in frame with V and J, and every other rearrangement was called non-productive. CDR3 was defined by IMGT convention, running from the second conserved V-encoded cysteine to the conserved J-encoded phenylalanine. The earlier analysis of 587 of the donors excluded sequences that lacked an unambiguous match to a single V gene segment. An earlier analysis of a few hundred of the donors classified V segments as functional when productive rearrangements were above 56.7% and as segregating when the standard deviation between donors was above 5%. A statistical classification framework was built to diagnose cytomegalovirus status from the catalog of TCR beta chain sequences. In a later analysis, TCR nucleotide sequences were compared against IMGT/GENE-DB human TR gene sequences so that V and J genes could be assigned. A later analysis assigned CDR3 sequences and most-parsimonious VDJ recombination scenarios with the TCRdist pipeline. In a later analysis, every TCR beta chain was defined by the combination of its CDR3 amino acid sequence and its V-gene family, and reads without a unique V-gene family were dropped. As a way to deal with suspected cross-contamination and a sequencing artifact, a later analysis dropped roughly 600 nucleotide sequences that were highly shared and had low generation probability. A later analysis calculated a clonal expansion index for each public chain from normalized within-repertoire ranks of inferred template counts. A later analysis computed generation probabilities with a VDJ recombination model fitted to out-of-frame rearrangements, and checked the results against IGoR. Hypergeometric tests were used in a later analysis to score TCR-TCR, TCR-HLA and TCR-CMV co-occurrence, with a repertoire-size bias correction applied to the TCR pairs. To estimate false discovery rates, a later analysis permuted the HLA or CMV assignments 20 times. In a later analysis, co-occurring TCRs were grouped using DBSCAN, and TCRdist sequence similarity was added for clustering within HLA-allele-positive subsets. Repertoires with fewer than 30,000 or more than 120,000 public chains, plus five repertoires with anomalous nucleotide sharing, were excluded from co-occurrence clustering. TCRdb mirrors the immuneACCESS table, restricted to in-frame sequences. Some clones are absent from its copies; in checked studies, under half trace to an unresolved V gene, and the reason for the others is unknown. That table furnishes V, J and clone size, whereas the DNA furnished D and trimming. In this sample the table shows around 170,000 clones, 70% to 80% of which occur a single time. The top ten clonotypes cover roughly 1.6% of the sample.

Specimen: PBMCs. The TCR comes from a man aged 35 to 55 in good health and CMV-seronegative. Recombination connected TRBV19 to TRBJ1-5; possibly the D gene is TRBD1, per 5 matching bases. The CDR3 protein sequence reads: CASSPGGGSGNQPQHF. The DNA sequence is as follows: TGTGCCAGTAGCCCCGGTGGGGGGTCCGGCAATCAGCCCCAGCATTTT.